A single count supports the clone carrying this TCR beta chain. Its antigen is unidentified. The sample belongs to a study of CD8+ T cells in alopecia areata. Points from the study as a whole: An increase in clonality over normal scalp was evident in lesional scalp, especially alopecia totalis/universalis.

Reverse transcribed after extraction, RNA yielded cDNA as the sequencing template. Libraries were prepared by immunoSEQ multiplex PCR; TCRdb keeps only in-frame clonotypes and omits some of them. Of 100,000 to 150,000 clones listed, about 49% are singletons. In germline, CDR1 is MGHRA, CDR2 YSYEKL. The CDR3 loop spans 14 amino acids. V gave up 5 bases and J gave up 1 base, with 12 bases separating them. The chain couples TRBV4-1 to TRBJ2-7; D might be TRBD2 (5 bases). This receptor was obtained from a human donor with alopecia areata. Sequencing was performed on CD8+ T cells sorted from blood, taken at week 0. CDR3 protein: CASSVPDLSYEQYF. The CDR3 region has the DNA TGCGCCAGCAGCGTCCCGGACTTATCCTACGAGCAGTACTTC.